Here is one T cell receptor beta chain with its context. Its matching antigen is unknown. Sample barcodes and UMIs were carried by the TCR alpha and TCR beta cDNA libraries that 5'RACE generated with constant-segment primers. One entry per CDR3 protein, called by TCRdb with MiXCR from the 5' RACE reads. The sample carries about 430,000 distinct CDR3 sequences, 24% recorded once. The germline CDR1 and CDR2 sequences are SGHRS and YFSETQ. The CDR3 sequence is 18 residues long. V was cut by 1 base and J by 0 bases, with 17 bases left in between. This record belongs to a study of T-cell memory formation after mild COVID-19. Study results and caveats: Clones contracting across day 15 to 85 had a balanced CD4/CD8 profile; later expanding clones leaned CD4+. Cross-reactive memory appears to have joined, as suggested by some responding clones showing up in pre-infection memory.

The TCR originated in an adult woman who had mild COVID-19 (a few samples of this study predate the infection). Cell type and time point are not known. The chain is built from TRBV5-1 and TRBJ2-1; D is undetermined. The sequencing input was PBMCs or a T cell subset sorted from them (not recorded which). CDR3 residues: CASSLLIGRRVSYNEQFF. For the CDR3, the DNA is TGCGCCAGCAGCTTGTTGATCGGAAGGAGAGTCTCCTACAATGAGCAGTTCTTC.